Listed here is a single TCR beta chain. TCRdb's copy holds only in-frame clones and misses some; the assay was immunoSEQ multiplex PCR. The sample lists roughly 200,000 clones, roughly 84% occurring once. The data were obtained in a study of blood T cell repertoires in COVID-19. Between the trimmed V and J ends, which lost 2 bases and 5 bases, there was a span of 10 bases. The germline V gene has CDR1 LGHNT and CDR2 FRNRAP. The CDR3 covers 14 residues. The chain couples TRBV12-5 to TRBJ1-5, with a possible D match to TRBD1 (6 bases). Sequences were obtained from peripheral blood. The source of this sequence is a human donor in a cohort sampled during active COVID-19. CDR3 in amino acids: CASGLLQGHQPQHF. The CDR3 region has the DNA TGTGCTAGTGGTTTGTTACAGGGCCATCAGCCCCAGCATTTT.